This TCR beta chain comes out of a study of CD8 T cells in Susac syndrome. Study-wide background: Intravenous immunoglobulin alone or corticosteroids were being given to patients with Susac syndrome at blood draw, unless they were therapy-naive.

cDNA came from about 0.5 to 1 ug RNA primed by random hexamers. TCR beta CDR3 was amplified by immunoSEQ multiplex PCR. This amplification extended across 54 Vbeta and 13 Jbeta segments. TCRdb recomputed calls from the immunoSEQ multiplex PCR reads with MiXCR, one row per CDR3 protein. This table has tens of thousands of distinct CDR3 sequences, around 96% appearing once. Negative isolation was used for CD8+ and CD4+ T cells, and FACS enrichment was applied to TEMRA cells. The CDR3 contains 16 residues. From germline, CDR1 is LGHNA and CDR2 YSLEER. Trimming removed 0 bases from V and 5 bases from J, with 16 bases in between.

The chain combines TRBV4-3 with TRBJ1-2, with D maybe TRBD1 (6 bases). This sequence originates from a human donor with Susac syndrome. Input material: CD8+ T cells from PBMCs. CDR3 DNA sequence: TGCGCCAGCAGCCAAGATCGGGGGGGCGCAAAATATGGCTACACCTTC. Encoded protein: CASSQDRGGAKYGYTF.